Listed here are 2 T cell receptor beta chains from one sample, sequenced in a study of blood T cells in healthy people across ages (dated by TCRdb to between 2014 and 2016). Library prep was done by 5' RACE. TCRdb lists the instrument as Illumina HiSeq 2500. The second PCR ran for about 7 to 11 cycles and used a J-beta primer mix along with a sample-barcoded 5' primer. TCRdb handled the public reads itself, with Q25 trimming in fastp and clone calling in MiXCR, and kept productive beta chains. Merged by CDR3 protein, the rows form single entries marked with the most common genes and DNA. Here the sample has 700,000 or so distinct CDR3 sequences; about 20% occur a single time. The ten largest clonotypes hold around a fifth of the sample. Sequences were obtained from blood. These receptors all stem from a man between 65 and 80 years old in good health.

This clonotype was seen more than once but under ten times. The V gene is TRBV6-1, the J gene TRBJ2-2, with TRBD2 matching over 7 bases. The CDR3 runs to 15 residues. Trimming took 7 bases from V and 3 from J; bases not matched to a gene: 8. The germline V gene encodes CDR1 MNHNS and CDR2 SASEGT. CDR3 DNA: TGTGCCAGCACGGGGAGGGGAGGAGACACCGGGGAGCTGTTTTTT. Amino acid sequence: CASTGRGGDTGELFF.

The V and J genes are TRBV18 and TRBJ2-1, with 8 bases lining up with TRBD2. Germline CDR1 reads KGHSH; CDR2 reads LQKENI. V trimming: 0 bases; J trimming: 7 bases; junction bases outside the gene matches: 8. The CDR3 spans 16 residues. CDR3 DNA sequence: TGTGCCAGCTCACCACCGGGTGGGACTAGGGATAATGAGCAGTTCTTC. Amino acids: CASSPPGGTRDNEQFF.